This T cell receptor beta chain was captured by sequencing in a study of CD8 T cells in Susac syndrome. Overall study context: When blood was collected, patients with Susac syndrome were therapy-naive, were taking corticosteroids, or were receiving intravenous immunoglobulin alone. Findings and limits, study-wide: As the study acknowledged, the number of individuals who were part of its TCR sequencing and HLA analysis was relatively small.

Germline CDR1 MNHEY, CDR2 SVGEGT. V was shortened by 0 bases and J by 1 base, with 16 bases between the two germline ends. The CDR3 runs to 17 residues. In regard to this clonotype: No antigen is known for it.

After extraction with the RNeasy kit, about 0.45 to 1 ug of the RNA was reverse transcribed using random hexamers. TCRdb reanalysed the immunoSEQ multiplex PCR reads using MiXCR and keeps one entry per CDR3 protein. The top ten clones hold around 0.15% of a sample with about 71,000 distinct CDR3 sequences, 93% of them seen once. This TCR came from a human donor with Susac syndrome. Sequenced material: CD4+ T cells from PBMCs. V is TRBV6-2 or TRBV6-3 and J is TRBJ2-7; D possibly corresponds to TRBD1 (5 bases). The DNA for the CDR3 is TGTGCCAGCAGTTACTCGGGGCTTGGGAAGGTGTCCTACGAGCAGTACTTC. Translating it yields CASSYSGLGKVSYEQYF.